A selection of T cell receptor beta chains follows, all from one sample in a study of T cell responses to AZD1222 COVID-19 vaccine. Measured with immunoSEQ multiplex PCR; TCRdb has only the in-frame clones, and not every one. Found here are over 100,000 clones, around 90% of them singletons; the top ten hold roughly 6.3%. The specimen comprised peripheral blood, sampled on day 0 of AZD1222 vaccination. These receptors were obtained from an adult in good health. Both conserved end residues are part of each CDR3. Each record gives: clone size, J gene, D gene, V gene, CDR3 protein, CDR3 DNA. The D gene is left open where the match is weak. Only part of the rows carry a size: once, few, many, or a class if the clone is expanded.

clone size: once
J gene: TRBJ2-7
D gene: -
V gene: TRBV5-1
CDR3 protein: CASSLGAYEQYF
CDR3 DNA: TGCGCCAGCAGCTTGGGGGCCTACGAGCAGTACTTC

clone size: -
J gene: TRBJ1-2
D gene: TRBD1
V gene: TRBV5-5
CDR3 protein: CASSTGQGNYGYTF
CDR3 DNA: TGTGCCAGCAGCACGGGACAGGGTAACTATGGCTACACCTTC

clone size: -
J gene: TRBJ1-1
D gene: -
V gene: TRBV30
CDR3 protein: CAGLPFRVKNTEAFF
CDR3 DNA: TGTGCCGGATTACCCTTCCGGGTGAAGAACACTGAAGCTTTCTTT

clone size: -
J gene: TRBJ2-7
D gene: -
V gene: TRBV6-1
CDR3 protein: CASSEQTGHYEQYF
CDR3 DNA: TGTGCCAGCAGTGAGCAGACAGGTCACTACGAGCAGTACTTC

clone size: -
J gene: TRBJ2-2
D gene: -
V gene: TRBV5-1
CDR3 protein: CASAPLSGNTGELFF
CDR3 DNA: TGCGCCAGCGCCCCCCTCTCGGGGAACACCGGGGAGCTGTTTTTT

clone size: -
J gene: TRBJ2-7
D gene: TRBD2
V gene: TRBV14
CDR3 protein: CASSPLAGGPDEQYF
CDR3 DNA: TGTGCCAGCAGCCCACTAGCGGGGGGGCCGGACGAGCAGTACTTC

clone size: -
J gene: TRBJ2-7
D gene: -
V gene: TRBV13
CDR3 protein: CASGSSYEQYF
CDR3 DNA: TGTGCCAGCGGCAGCTCCTACGAGCAGTACTTC

clone size: -
J gene: TRBJ1-4
D gene: -
V gene: TRBV5-6
CDR3 protein: CASSLGEKLFF
CDR3 DNA: TGTGCCAGCAGCTTGGGTGAAAAACTGTTTTTT

clone size: once
J gene: TRBJ1-1
D gene: -
V gene: TRBV20-1
CDR3 protein: CSAREGREAFF
CDR3 DNA: TGCAGTGCCAGGGAAGGCCGTGAAGCTTTCTTT

clone size: -
J gene: TRBJ2-3
D gene: -
V gene: TRBV24-1
CDR3 protein: CATSDGTYTDTQYF
CDR3 DNA: TGTGCCACCAGTGACGGAACCTACACAGATACGCAGTATTTT

clone size: -
J gene: TRBJ1-2
D gene: -
V gene: TRBV28
CDR3 protein: CASSLPGHGYTF
CDR3 DNA: TGTGCCAGCAGTTTGCCCGGCCATGGCTACACCTTC

clone size: -
J gene: TRBJ2-7
D gene: TRBD2
V gene: TRBV3-1/TRBV3-2
CDR3 protein: CASSPSGGATYEQYF
CDR3 DNA: TGTGCCAGCAGCCCGAGCGGGGGAGCTACCTACGAGCAGTACTTC

clone size: -
J gene: TRBJ1-1
D gene: TRBD1
V gene: TRBV19
CDR3 protein: CASKGAAGGYFFTEAFF
CDR3 DNA: TGTGCCAGTAAAGGGGCGGCAGGGGGTTATTTTTTCACTGAAGCTTTCTTT

clone size: -
J gene: TRBJ2-1
D gene: -
V gene: TRBV24-1
CDR3 protein: CATSDSSSGNEQFF
CDR3 DNA: TGTGCCACCAGTGATTCCTCCAGTGGCAATGAGCAGTTCTTC

clone size: -
J gene: TRBJ2-6
D gene: -
V gene: TRBV7-6
CDR3 protein: CASSPLSGANVLTF
CDR3 DNA: TGTGCCAGCAGCCCGCTCTCTGGGGCCAACGTCCTGACTTTC

clone size: -
J gene: TRBJ2-3
D gene: -
V gene: TRBV20-1
CDR3 protein: CSADPSDTQYF
CDR3 DNA: TGCAGTGCTGACCCTTCAGATACGCAGTATTTT

clone size: -
J gene: TRBJ2-1
D gene: -
V gene: TRBV5-4
CDR3 protein: CASSLALGRENEQFF
CDR3 DNA: TGTGCCAGCAGCTTGGCCCTAGGCCGCGAAAATGAGCAGTTCTTC

clone size: -
J gene: TRBJ2-7
D gene: TRBD1
V gene: TRBV20-1
CDR3 protein: CSASPLKGGSDEQYF
CDR3 DNA: TGCAGTGCTAGTCCCCTCAAAGGGGGCAGCGACGAGCAGTACTTC

clone size: few
J gene: TRBJ2-3
D gene: TRBD2
V gene: TRBV14
CDR3 protein: CASSRRGGVDTQYF
CDR3 DNA: TGTGCCAGCAGCCGGCGGGGGGGCGTAGATACGCAGTATTTT

clone size: -
J gene: TRBJ2-7
D gene: -
V gene: TRBV3-1/TRBV3-2
CDR3 protein: CASSQEGGEQYF
CDR3 DNA: TGTGCCAGCAGCCAAGAGGGGGGCGAGCAGTACTTC

clone size: -
J gene: TRBJ1-1
D gene: -
V gene: TRBV5-6
CDR3 protein: CASSLAKGGRLSDTEAFF
CDR3 DNA: TGTGCCAGCAGCTTGGCCAAAGGTGGACGCCTTAGCGACACTGAAGCTTTCTTT

clone size: once
J gene: TRBJ1-6
D gene: TRBD1
V gene: TRBV27
CDR3 protein: CASSDRVNYGSLHF
CDR3 DNA: TGTGCCAGCAGTGACAGGGTAAATTATGGATCCCTCCACTTT

clone size: -
J gene: TRBJ2-5
D gene: -
V gene: TRBV3-1/TRBV3-2
CDR3 protein: CASSQMEETQYF
CDR3 DNA: TGTGCCAGCAGCCAAATGGAAGAGACCCAGTACTTC

clone size: -
J gene: TRBJ2-1
D gene: -
V gene: TRBV6-1
CDR3 protein: CASSEAYYRRGEEEQFF
CDR3 DNA: TGTGCCAGCAGTGAAGCGTATTATAGACGGGGCGAGGAGGAGCAGTTCTTC

clone size: -
J gene: TRBJ1-4
D gene: -
V gene: TRBV10-1
CDR3 protein: CASSEAYGEKLFF
CDR3 DNA: TGCGCCAGCAGTGAAGCTTACGGGGAAAAACTGTTTTTT

clone size: -
J gene: TRBJ2-5
D gene: TRBD2
V gene: TRBV28
CDR3 protein: CASSFSGGAQETQYF
CDR3 DNA: TGTGCCAGCAGTTTTAGCGGGGGGGCCCAAGAGACCCAGTACTTC

clone size: -
J gene: TRBJ1-2
D gene: -
V gene: TRBV3-1/TRBV3-2
CDR3 protein: CASSPHEKANYGYTF
CDR3 DNA: TGTGCCAGCAGCCCCCATGAGAAAGCTAACTATGGCTACACCTTC

clone size: -
J gene: TRBJ1-2
D gene: -
V gene: TRBV6-5
CDR3 protein: CASSYSADYGYTF
CDR3 DNA: TGTGCCAGCAGTTACTCGGCAGACTATGGCTACACCTTC

clone size: -
J gene: TRBJ1-2
D gene: TRBD1
V gene: TRBV27
CDR3 protein: CASSPDRVPGGYTF
CDR3 DNA: TGTGCCAGCAGTCCCGACAGGGTACCTGGTGGCTACACCTTC

clone size: -
J gene: TRBJ1-5
D gene: -
V gene: TRBV27
CDR3 protein: CASSFRDGINQPQHF
CDR3 DNA: TGTGCCAGCAGTTTTAGGGACGGGATCAATCAGCCCCAGCATTTT

clone size: once
J gene: TRBJ1-2
D gene: TRBD1
V gene: TRBV27
CDR3 protein: CASSSQGANGYTF
CDR3 DNA: TGTGCCAGCAGTTCTCAGGGGGCGAATGGCTACACCTTC

clone size: -
J gene: TRBJ2-5
D gene: -
V gene: TRBV24-1
CDR3 protein: CATSGQTGTQYF
CDR3 DNA: TGTGCCACCAGTGGACAGACGGGGACCCAGTACTTC

clone size: -
J gene: TRBJ1-6
D gene: -
V gene: TRBV7-2
CDR3 protein: CASSLYVPISTLHF
CDR3 DNA: TGTGCCAGCAGCTTATACGTCCCTATTTCGACCCTCCACTTT

clone size: -
J gene: TRBJ2-1
D gene: -
V gene: TRBV10-2
CDR3 protein: CASSLPLPAYNEQFF
CDR3 DNA: TGCGCCAGCAGCTTACCCCTCCCTGCGTACAATGAGCAGTTCTTC

clone size: -
J gene: TRBJ1-4
D gene: TRBD1
V gene: TRBV6-5
CDR3 protein: CASSTGGPGEKLFF
CDR3 DNA: TGTGCCAGCAGTACAGGGGGCCCGGGAGAAAAACTGTTTTTT

clone size: -
J gene: TRBJ1-3
D gene: -
V gene: TRBV27
CDR3 protein: CASSRFGLQGPSSGNTIYF
CDR3 DNA: TGTGCCAGCAGTCGTTTCGGCCTTCAGGGTCCAAGCTCTGGAAACACCATATATTTT

clone size: -
J gene: TRBJ1-4
D gene: -
V gene: TRBV6-5
CDR3 protein: CASSYSGTSNEKLFF
CDR3 DNA: TGTGCCAGCAGTTACTCGGGGACCAGCAATGAAAAACTGTTTTTT

clone size: -
J gene: TRBJ2-3
D gene: -
V gene: TRBV7-2
CDR3 protein: CASSPRTDTQYF
CDR3 DNA: TGTGCCAGCAGCCCCCGCACAGATACGCAGTATTTT

clone size: -
J gene: TRBJ1-1
D gene: -
V gene: TRBV28
CDR3 protein: CASTLPTGTLNTEAFF
CDR3 DNA: TGTGCCAGCACCCTTCCAACCGGGACTCTGAACACTGAAGCTTTCTTT

clone size: -
J gene: TRBJ1-2
D gene: TRBD1
V gene: TRBV27
CDR3 protein: CASSPIRGRFGYTF
CDR3 DNA: TGTGCCAGCAGTCCAATCAGGGGGCGTTTTGGCTACACCTTC

clone size: -
J gene: TRBJ1-2
D gene: -
V gene: TRBV4-3
CDR3 protein: CASSLDRLGTTDYGYTF
CDR3 DNA: TGCGCCAGCAGCCTTGACCGATTGGGGACGACCGACTATGGCTACACCTTC

clone size: -
J gene: TRBJ1-2
D gene: TRBD1
V gene: TRBV29-1
CDR3 protein: CSGGDRGVYGYTF
CDR3 DNA: TGCAGCGGGGGGGACAGGGGTGTCTATGGCTACACCTTC

clone size: -
J gene: TRBJ1-5
D gene: -
V gene: TRBV6-1
CDR3 protein: CASSDGFNQPQHF
CDR3 DNA: TGTGCCAGCAGTGACGGATTCAATCAGCCCCAGCATTTT

clone size: -
J gene: TRBJ2-1
D gene: -
V gene: TRBV7-2
CDR3 protein: CASSLPAGPYNEQFF
CDR3 DNA: TGTGCCAGCAGCTTACCCGCGGGGCCCTACAATGAGCAGTTCTTC

clone size: -
J gene: TRBJ2-2
D gene: -
V gene: TRBV6-5
CDR3 protein: CASSYPGGEPGELFF
CDR3 DNA: TGTGCCAGCAGTTACCCAGGGGGGGAACCCGGGGAGCTGTTTTTT

clone size: -
J gene: TRBJ1-1
D gene: -
V gene: TRBV7-2
CDR3 protein: CASSFSDGTEAFF
CDR3 DNA: TGTGCCAGCAGCTTTAGTGATGGCACTGAAGCTTTCTTT

clone size: -
J gene: TRBJ1-2
D gene: -
V gene: TRBV4-1
CDR3 protein: CASSQGQKGRKGYTF
CDR3 DNA: TGCGCCAGCAGCCAAGGGCAGAAGGGACGGAAAGGCTACACCTTC

clone size: -
J gene: TRBJ1-3
D gene: -
V gene: TRBV6-5
CDR3 protein: CASTAGTRGNTIYF
CDR3 DNA: TGTGCCAGCACCGCGGGGACAAGGGGAAACACCATATATTTT

clone size: -
J gene: TRBJ1-5
D gene: TRBD1
V gene: TRBV7-9
CDR3 protein: CASSYRGAGQPQHF
CDR3 DNA: TGTGCCAGCAGCTACAGGGGCGCCGGTCAGCCCCAGCATTTT

clone size: -
J gene: TRBJ1-5
D gene: -
V gene: TRBV5-6
CDR3 protein: CASSLGPDQPQHF
CDR3 DNA: TGTGCCAGCAGCTTGGGGCCGGATCAGCCCCAGCATTTT

clone size: -
J gene: TRBJ1-1
D gene: TRBD1
V gene: TRBV18
CDR3 protein: CASSPMTGANTEAFF
CDR3 DNA: TGTGCCAGCTCACCAATGACAGGGGCTAACACTGAAGCTTTCTTT

clone size: -
J gene: TRBJ1-6
D gene: -
V gene: TRBV5-6
CDR3 protein: CASSFSGPPLDF
CDR3 DNA: TGTGCCAGCAGCTTCTCCGGGCCGCCCCTCGACTTT

clone size: -
J gene: TRBJ2-1
D gene: -
V gene: TRBV30
CDR3 protein: CAWSVNNEQFF
CDR3 DNA: TGTGCCTGGAGTGTGAACAATGAGCAGTTCTTC

clone size: -
J gene: TRBJ1-2
D gene: -
V gene: TRBV6-7
CDR3 protein: CASSPRSHGYTF
CDR3 DNA: TGTGCCAGCAGTCCCCGAAGCCATGGCTACACCTTC

clone size: -
J gene: TRBJ1-2
D gene: -
V gene: TRBV27
CDR3 protein: CASSSRPVALYGYTF
CDR3 DNA: TGTGCCAGCAGCTCCCGCCCGGTCGCCCTCTATGGCTACACCTTC

clone size: -
J gene: TRBJ1-2
D gene: TRBD1
V gene: TRBV11-2
CDR3 protein: CASSPIAGQMTNYGYTF
CDR3 DNA: TGTGCCAGCAGCCCGATAGCGGGACAGATGACTAACTATGGCTACACCTTC